This TCR beta chain was identified during a study of stem cell transplantation in POMP-related autoinflammatory disease. As for the study in general: Defective thymoproteasomes were hypothesized to impair CD8+ T-cell positive selection. Before transplant, CD4+ T cells skewed naive and CD8+ proportions were low. Points from the study as a whole: Patients with PRAID showed a restricted number of unique TRB V-J gene pairings. Across all analyzed T-cell subsets, patients with PRAID tended toward reduced diversity and increased clonality.

Libraries were prepared by immunoSEQ multiplex PCR; TCRdb keeps only in-frame clonotypes and omits some of them. The sample has roughly 11,000 clones, around 87% seen once; the top ten hold approximately 54%. PRAID featured prominent immunodeficiency. V lost 1 base to trimming and J lost 5 bases; unmatched junction nucleotides: 7. The CDR3 has 16 residues. Germline V gives CDR1 MGHRA, CDR2 YSYEKL. This clone was recorded only once. Its specificity is not known. The genes are TRBV4-1 and TRBJ2-3; 9 nucleotides match TRBD2. Sample: CD8+ T cells from PBMCs, taken before stem cell transplantation. The receptor was derived from a human donor with POMP-related autoinflammation and immune dysregulation (PRAID). The CDR3 bases are TGCGCCAGCAGCCAAGTTTTAGCGGGAGTGGGAGATACGCAGTATTTT. Its translation: CASSQVLAGVGDTQYF.